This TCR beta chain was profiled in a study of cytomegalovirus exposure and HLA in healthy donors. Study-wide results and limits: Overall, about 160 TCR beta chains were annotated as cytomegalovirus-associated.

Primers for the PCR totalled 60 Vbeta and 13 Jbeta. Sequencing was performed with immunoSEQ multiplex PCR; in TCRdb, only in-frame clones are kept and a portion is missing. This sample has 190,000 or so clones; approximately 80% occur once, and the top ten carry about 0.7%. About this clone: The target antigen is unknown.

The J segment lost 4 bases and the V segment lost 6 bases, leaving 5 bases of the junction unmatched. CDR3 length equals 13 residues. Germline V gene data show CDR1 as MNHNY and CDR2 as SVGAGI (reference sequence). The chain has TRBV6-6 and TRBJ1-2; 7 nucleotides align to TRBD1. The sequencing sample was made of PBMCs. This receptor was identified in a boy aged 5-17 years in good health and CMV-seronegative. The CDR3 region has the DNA TGTGCCAGCAGCGAACAGGGGATCTATGGCTACACCTTC. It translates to CASSEQGIYGYTF.